What follows describes a single T cell receptor (beta chain). The CDR3 extends over 12 amino acids. Trimming removed 6 bases at V and 13 bases at J, with 18 bases between. CDR1 and CDR2 from the germline V gene are SNHLY and FYNNEI. These data are taken from a study of cytomegalovirus exposure and HLA in healthy donors. The donors were in the approximately 110-subject validation cohort; that cohort was separate from the 666-subject first cohort. Profiling relied on immunoSEQ multiplex PCR, and the TCRdb table lists in-frame clones only, not all of them. The profile shows approximately 200,000 clones, more than 65% of them singletons.

Sequencing input: PBMCs. This chain links TRBV2 with TRBJ1-2, with a possible D match to TRBD1 (5 bases). The source is a woman in her 30s in good health and CMV-seropositive. The CDR3 sequence: CASRPDRGACTF. DNA of the CDR3: TGTGCCAGCAGACCCGATAGGGGCGCTTGCACCTTC. Full variable domain (rest looked up from reference TRBV2 and TRBJ1-2): EPEVTQTPSHQVTQMGQEVILRCVPISNHLYFYWYRQILGQKVEFLVSFYNNEISEKSEIFDDQFSVERPDGSNFTLKIRSTKLEDSAMYFCASRPDRGACTFGSGTRLTVV.